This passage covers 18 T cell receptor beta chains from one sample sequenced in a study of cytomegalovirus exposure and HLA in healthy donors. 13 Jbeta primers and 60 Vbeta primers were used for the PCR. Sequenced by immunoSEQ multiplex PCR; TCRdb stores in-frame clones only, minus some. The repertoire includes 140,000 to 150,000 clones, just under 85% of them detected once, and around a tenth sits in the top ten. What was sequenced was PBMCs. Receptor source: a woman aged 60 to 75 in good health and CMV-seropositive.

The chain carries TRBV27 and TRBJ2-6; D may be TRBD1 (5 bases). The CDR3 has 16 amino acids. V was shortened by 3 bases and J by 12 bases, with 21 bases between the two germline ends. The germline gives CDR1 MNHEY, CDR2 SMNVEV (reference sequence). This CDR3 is CASSFLLGAPTRVLTF. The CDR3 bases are TGTGCCAGCAGTTTCTTGTTAGGGGCACCCACGCGCGTCCTGACTTTC.

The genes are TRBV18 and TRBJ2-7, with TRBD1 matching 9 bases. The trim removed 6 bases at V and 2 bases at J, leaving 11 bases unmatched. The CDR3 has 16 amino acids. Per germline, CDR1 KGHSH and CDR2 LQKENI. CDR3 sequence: CASSPNPGTGTYEQYF. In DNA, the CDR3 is TGTGCCAGCTCGCCAAACCCCGGGACAGGGACCTACGAGCAGTACTTC.

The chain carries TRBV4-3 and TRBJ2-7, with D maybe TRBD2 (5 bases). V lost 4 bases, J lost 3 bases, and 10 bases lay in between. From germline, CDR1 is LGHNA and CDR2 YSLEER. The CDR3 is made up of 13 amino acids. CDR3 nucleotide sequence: TGCGCCAGCAGCCTTGGACTGAACTACGAGCAGTACTTC. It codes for CASSLGLNYEQYF.

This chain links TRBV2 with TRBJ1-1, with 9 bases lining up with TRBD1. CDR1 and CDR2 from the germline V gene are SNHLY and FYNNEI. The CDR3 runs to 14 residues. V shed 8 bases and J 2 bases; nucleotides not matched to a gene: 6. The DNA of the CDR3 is TGTGCCAGCTGCCCGGGACAGGGAAACACTGAAGCTTTCTTT. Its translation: CASCPGQGNTEAFF.

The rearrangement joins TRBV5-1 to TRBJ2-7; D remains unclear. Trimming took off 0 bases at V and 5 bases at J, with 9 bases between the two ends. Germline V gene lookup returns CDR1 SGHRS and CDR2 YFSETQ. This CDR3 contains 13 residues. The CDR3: CASSLVQNHEQYF. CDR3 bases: TGCGCCAGCAGCTTGGTCCAGAACCACGAGCAGTACTTC.

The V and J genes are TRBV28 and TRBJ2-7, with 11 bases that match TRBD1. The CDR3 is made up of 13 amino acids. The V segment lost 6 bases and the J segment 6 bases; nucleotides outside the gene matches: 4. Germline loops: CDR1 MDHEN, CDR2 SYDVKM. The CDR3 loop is CASSRGTGGEQYF. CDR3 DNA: TGTGCCAGCAGCCGAGGGACAGGGGGCGAGCAGTACTTC.

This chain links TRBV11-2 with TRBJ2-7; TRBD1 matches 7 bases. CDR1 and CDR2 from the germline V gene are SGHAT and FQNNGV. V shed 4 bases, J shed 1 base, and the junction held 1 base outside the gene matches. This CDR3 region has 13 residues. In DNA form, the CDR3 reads TGTGCCAGCAGCTGGGGACAGTCCTACGAGCAGTACTTC. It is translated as CASSWGQSYEQYF.

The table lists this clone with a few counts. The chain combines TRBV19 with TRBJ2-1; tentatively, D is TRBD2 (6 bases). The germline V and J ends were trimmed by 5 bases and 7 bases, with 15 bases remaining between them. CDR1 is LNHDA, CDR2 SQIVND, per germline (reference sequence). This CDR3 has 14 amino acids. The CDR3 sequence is CASSLLAERNEQFF. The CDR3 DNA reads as TGTGCCAGTAGTTTACTAGCTGAGAGAAATGAGCAGTTCTTC.

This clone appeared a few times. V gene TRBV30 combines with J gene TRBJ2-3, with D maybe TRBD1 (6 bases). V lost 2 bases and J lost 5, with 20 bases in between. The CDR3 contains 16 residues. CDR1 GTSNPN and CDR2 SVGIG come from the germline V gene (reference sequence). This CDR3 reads CAWSPGHVNEGDTQYF. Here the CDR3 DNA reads TGTGCCTGGAGTCCGGGACACGTTAACGAGGGAGATACGCAGTATTTT. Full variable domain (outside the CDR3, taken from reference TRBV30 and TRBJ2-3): SQTIHQWPATLVQPVGSPLSLECTVEGTSNPNLYWYRQAAGRGLQLLFYSVGIGQISSEVPQNLSASRPQDRQFILSSKKLLLSDSGFYLCAWSPGHVNEGDTQYFGPGTRLTVL.

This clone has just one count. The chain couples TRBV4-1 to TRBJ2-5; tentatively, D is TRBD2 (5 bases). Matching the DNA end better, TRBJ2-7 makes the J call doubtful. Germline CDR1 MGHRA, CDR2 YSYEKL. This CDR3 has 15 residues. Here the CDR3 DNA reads TGCGCCAGCAGCCAAGAAAAAAGGGAGAGCTACGAGCAGTACTTC. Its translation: CASSQEKRESYEQYF.

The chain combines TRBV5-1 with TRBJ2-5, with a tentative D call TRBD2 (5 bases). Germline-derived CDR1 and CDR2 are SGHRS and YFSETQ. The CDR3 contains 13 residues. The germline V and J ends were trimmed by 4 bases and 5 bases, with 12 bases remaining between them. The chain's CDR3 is CASSSGRGETQYF. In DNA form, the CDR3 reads TGCGCCAGCAGCAGTGGACGGGGTGAGACCCAGTACTTC.

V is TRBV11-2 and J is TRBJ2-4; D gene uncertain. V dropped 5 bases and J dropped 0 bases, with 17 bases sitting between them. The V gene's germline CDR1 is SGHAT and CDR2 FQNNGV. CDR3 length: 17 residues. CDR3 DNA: TGTGCCAGCAGCCATAATAACAGTCCCCTAGCCAAAAACATTCAGTACTTC. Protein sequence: CASSHNNSPLAKNIQYF. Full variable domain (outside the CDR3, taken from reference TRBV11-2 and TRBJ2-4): EAGVAQSPRYKIIEKRQSVAFWCNPISGHATLYWYQQILGQGPKLLIQFQNNGVVDDSQLPKDRFSAERLKGVDSTLKIQPAKLEDSAVYLCASSHNNSPLAKNIQYFGAGTRLSVL.

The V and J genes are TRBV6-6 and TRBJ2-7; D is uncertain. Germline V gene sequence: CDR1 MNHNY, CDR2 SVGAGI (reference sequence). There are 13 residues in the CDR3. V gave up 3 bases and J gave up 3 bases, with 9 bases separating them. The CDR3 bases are TGTGCCAGCAGTTATTCCCCAAACTACGAGCAGTACTTC. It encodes CASSYSPNYEQYF.

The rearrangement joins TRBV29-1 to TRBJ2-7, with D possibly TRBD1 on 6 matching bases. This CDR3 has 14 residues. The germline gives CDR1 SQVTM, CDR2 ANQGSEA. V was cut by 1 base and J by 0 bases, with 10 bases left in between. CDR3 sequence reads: CSVEGTANSYEQYF. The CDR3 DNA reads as TGCAGCGTTGAAGGGACAGCTAACTCCTACGAGCAGTACTTC.

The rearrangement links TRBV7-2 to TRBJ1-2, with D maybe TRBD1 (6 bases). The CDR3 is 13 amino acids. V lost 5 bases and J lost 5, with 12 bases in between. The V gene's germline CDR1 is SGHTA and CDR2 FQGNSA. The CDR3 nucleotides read TGTGCCAGCAGCGTAGACAGGTTTTATGGCTACACCTTC. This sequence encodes CASSVDRFYGYTF. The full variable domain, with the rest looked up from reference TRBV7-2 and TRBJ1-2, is GAGVSQSPSNKVTEKGKDVELRCDPISGHTALYWYRQSLGQGLEFLIYFQGNSAPDKSGLPSDRFSAERTGGSVSTLTIQRTQQEDSAVYLCASSVDRFYGYTFGSGTRLTVV.

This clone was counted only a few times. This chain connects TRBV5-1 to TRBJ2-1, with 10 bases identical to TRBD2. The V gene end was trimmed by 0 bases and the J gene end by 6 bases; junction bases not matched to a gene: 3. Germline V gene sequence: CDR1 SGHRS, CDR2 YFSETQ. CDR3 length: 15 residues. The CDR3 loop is CASSLGAGGSNEQFF. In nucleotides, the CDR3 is TGCGCCAGCAGCTTGGGAGCGGGAGGGAGCAATGAGCAGTTCTTC.

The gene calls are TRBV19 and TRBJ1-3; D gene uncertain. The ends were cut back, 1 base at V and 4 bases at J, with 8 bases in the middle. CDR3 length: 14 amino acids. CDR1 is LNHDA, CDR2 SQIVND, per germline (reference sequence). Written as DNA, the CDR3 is TGTGCCAGTAGTATAGTGGCTGCCGGAAACACCATATATTTT. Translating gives CASSIVAAGNTIYF.

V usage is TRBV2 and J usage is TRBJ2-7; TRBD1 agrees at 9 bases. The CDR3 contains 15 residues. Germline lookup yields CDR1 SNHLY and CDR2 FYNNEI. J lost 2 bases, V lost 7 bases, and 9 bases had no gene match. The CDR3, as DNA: TGTGCCAGCAAAGAATCCGGACAGGGGACCTACGAGCAGTACTTC. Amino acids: CASKESGQGTYEQYF.